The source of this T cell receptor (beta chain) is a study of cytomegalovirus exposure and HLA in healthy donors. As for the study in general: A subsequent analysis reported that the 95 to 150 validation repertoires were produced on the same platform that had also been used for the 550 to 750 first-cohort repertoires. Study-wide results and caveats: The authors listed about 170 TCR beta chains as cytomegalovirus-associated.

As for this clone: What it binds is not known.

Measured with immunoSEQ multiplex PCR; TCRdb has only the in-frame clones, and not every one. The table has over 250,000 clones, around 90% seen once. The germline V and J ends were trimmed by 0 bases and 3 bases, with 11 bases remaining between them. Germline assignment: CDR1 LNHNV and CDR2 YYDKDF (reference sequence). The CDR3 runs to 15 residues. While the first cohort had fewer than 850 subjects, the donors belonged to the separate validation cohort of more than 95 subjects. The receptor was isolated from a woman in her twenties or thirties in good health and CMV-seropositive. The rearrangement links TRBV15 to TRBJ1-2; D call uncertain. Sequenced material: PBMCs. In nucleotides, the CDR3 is TGTGCCACCAGCAGAGAAGGTCCGGGTGACTATGGCTACACCTTC. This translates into CATSREGPGDYGYTF.